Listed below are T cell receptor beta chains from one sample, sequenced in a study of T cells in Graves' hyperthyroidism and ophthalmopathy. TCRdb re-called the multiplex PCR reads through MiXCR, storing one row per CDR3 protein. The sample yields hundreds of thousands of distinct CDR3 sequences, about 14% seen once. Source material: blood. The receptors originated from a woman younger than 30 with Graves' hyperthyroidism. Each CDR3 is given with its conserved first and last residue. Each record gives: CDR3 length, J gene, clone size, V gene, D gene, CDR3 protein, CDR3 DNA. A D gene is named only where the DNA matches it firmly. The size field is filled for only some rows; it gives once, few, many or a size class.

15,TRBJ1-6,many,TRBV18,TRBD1,CASSVDRGLFSPLHF,TGTGCCAGCTCAGTCGACAGGGGCCTCTTCTCACCCCTCCACTTT
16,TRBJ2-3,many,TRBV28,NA,CASSITGLHSPDTQYF,TGTGCCAGCAGTATCACAGGGTTGCACAGCCCAGATACGCAGTATTTT
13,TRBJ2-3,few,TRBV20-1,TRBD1,CSAGQGKGDTQYF,TGCAGTGCGGGACAGGGAAAAGGTGATACGCAGTATTTT
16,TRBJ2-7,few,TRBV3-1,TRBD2,CASSQEYGSGGHEQYF,TGTGCCAGCAGCCAAGAATACGGTAGCGGGGGCCACGAGCAGTACTTC
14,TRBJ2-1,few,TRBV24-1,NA,CATSLARGYNEQFF,TGTGCCACCAGTCTCGCCCGGGGTTACAATGAGCAGTTCTTC
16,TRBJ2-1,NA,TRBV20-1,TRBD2,CSARDKASGSGDEQFF,TGCAGTGCTAGAGATAAGGCTAGCGGGAGTGGCGATGAGCAGTTCTTC
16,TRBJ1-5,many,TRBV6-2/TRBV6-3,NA,CASSLGPRHSNQPQHF,TGTGCCAGCAGTCTCGGGCCACGGCATAGCAATCAGCCCCAGCATTTT
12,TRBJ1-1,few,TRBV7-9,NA,CASSSPPAEAFF,TGTGCCAGCAGCTCCCCTCCCGCTGAAGCTTTCTTT
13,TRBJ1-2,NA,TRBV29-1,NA,CSVLGGGSDGYTF,TGCAGCGTTCTCGGGGGAGGGAGCGATGGCTACACCTTC
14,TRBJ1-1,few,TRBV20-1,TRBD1,CSAPRTGRNTEAFF,TGCAGTGCTCCCAGGACAGGGAGGAACACTGAAGCTTTCTTT
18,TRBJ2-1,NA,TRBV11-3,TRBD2,CASSLVPGLAGAYNEQFF,TGTGCCAGCAGCTTAGTTCCGGGACTAGCGGGGGCATACAATGAGCAGTTCTTC
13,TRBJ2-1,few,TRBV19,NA,CASIGTSDNEQFF,TGTGCCAGTATAGGTACCAGCGACAATGAGCAGTTCTTC
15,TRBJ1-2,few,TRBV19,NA,CASSSTTGPFYGYTF,TGTGCCAGTAGTTCGACGACAGGACCCTTCTATGGCTACACCTTC
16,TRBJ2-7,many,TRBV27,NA,CASSLTAQGLIYEQYF,TGTGCCAGCAGTTTAACCGCACAGGGCTTAATCTACGAGCAGTACTTC
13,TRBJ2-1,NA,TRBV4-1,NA,CASSLRGSNEQFF,TGCGCCAGCAGCCTAAGGGGGTCCAATGAGCAGTTCTTC
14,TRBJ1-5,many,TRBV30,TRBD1,CAWGTGNFNQPQHF,TGTGCCTGGGGGACAGGGAATTTCAATCAGCCCCAGCATTTT
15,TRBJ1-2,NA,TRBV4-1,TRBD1,CASSLRTGGAYGYTF,TGCGCCAGCAGCCTCAGGACAGGGGGCGCCTATGGCTACACCTTC
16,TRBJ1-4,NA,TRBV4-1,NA,CASSDLGRSTNEKLFF,TGCGCCAGCAGCGACCTGGGGCGATCAACTAATGAAAAACTGTTTTTT
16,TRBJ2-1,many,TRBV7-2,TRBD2,CASQLTSGGSYNEQFF,TGTGCCAGCCAACTGACTAGCGGGGGATCTTACAATGAGCAGTTCTTC
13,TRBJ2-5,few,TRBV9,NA,CASSVGGTETQYF,TGTGCCAGCAGCGTTGGGGGAACGGAGACCCAGTACTTC
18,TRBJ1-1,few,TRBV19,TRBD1,CASSISPPGGRGNTEAFF,TGTGCCAGTAGTATATCCCCTCCAGGGGGTCGCGGGAACACTGAAGCTTTCTTT
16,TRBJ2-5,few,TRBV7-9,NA,CASRPGHKVRQGTQYF,TGTGCCAGCAGACCGGGACACAAGGTCCGTCAAGGGACCCAGTACTTC
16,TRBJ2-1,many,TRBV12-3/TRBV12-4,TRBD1,CASSFGDRVAYNEQFF,TGTGCCAGCAGTTTTGGTGACAGGGTGGCCTACAATGAGCAGTTCTTC
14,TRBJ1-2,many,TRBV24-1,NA,CATSDFAGTVGYTF,TGTGCCACCAGTGATTTCGCAGGGACGGTTGGCTACACCTTC
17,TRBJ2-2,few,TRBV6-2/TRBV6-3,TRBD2,CASSYPGLAGDPGELFF,TGTGCCAGCAGTTACCCGGGACTAGCGGGAGATCCCGGGGAGCTGTTTTTT
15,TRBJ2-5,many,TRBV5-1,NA,CASSLGRQGWQTQYF,TGCGCCAGCAGCTTGGGAAGGCAGGGGTGGCAGACCCAGTACTTC
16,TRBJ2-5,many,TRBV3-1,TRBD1,CASSPYQGGSRETQYF,TGTGCCAGCAGCCCCTACCAAGGGGGCAGTAGAGAGACCCAGTACTTC
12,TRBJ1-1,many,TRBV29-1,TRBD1,CSVEGANTEAFF,TGCAGCGTGGAGGGGGCGAACACTGAAGCTTTCTTT
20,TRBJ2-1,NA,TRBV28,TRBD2,CASSLNRQGPTSGTYNEQFF,TGTGCCAGCTCACTGAACAGACAGGGTCCGACTAGCGGAACCTACAATGAGCAGTTCTTC